The entry that follows covers one T cell receptor beta chain sequence. The antigen remains undetermined. This specimen comes from a study of T cell repertoires in ileal Crohn's disease. Sequencing was performed with immunoSEQ multiplex PCR; in TCRdb, only in-frame clones are kept and a portion is missing. The profile shows fewer than 10,000 clones, 77% of them singletons. V lost 3 bases and J 1 base, leaving 16 bases between the germline ends. CDR3 length equals 16 residues. Looked up from germline, CDR1 is MDHEN and CDR2 is SYDVKM. The study, taken as a whole, reports: Every patient over 26.8% clonality showed endoscopic recurrence. Sorted CD8 T cells held more high-frequency clones than CD4.

The V gene is TRBV28, the J gene TRBJ2-7; TRBD2 might be the D (6 bases). Sample: ileal tissue. This clonotype originated in an adult with Crohn's disease. This chain's CDR3 is CASSLVSGVVSYEQYF. The CDR3 coding sequence is TGTGCCAGCAGTTTGGTATCGGGGGTTGTGTCCTACGAGCAGTACTTC.